Sequencing of this TCR beta chain was carried out in a study of Graves' ophthalmopathy and Graves' hyperthyroidism. Germline values: CDR1 SGHAT, CDR2 FQNNGV. This CDR3 is 13 amino acids long. Study-level points and caveats: Sensitivity reached approximately 88% and specificity about 80% for a 13-signature model separating ophthalmopathy from stable hyperthyroidism. Blood was where most expanded thyroid clonotypes above 0.001 frequency also turned up.

Ophthalmopathy absent within 18 months of follow-up marked hyperthyroidism as stable. Enrollment excluded any patients with other autoimmune diseases, uncontrolled infections, pregnancy or lactation. This clonotype appeared once. No antigen is known for it. One end of the junction does not line up with germline, which may come from a read error. RNA transcripts were the template, and TCR beta CDR3 regions were amplified from them. The workflow started with a first-round RT-PCR run with HTBI primers and then moved on to a second-round multiplex PCR. TCRdb analysed the multiplex PCR reads with MiXCR anew, one entry per CDR3 protein. The table lists hundreds of thousands of distinct CDR3 sequences, about a fifth of them singletons.

The gene calls are TRBV11-2 and TRBJ1-1; D unresolved. Sequenced: peripheral blood. The receptor was derived from a woman under 30 with stable Graves' hyperthyroidism. Some clones in this sample may be carry-over from other donors' samples. CDR3: CGSSLIGNTEAFF. CDR3 sequence (DNA): TGTGGCAGCAGCTTAATAGGGAACACTGAAGCTTTCTTT.